Each of the 10 T cell receptor beta chains below was sequenced from the same sample in a study of glioma-infiltrating T cells. Using RNA template, CDR3s of TCR alpha and beta were amplified with iRepertoire arm-PCR. TCRdb reprocessed the multiplex PCR reads with MiXCR, giving one entry per CDR3 protein. The sample holds about 93,000 distinct CDR3 sequences, roughly 37% seen once. Sequenced material: glioma tissue, nonneoplastic brain tissue, or PBMCs (not recorded which). These receptors were taken from a human donor with low-grade glioma or glioblastoma, undergoing nonglioma brain surgery, or in good health (not recorded which).

Regarding this clonotype: The CDR3 carries no conserved terminal phenylalanine or tryptophan, so it likely arises from a read error. The limits of the CDR3 on the DNA are not certain, so only TCRdb's listed CDR3 is given. The genes are TRBV18 and TRBJ2-3. The germline gives CDR1 KGHSH, CDR2 LQKENI. The CDR3 spans 13 amino acids, including both terminal residues. The CDR3 loop is CASSPPSTDTQYL.

On this clonotype itself: Given a much more abundant clone one base away, this may be a read error. The conserved phenylalanine or tryptophan is not found at the CDR3 terminus, so this likely reflects a read error. The chain has TRBV18 and TRBJ2-3; no clear D. The V end was cut by 3 bases, the J end by 4 bases, with 14 bases between. The length of the CDR3 is 15 residues. CDR1 is KGHSH and CDR2 is LQKENI in the germline V gene. In DNA form, the CDR3 reads TGTGCCAGCTCACCCCAAGATAGTAGCCCAGATACGCAGTATTTA. It encodes CASSPQDSSPDTQYL.

This clonotype was counted at least ten times. This chain uses TRBV10-1 with TRBJ2-1, with TRBD1 identical over 11 bases. The V segment lost 4 bases and the J segment 4 bases; nucleotides outside the gene matches: 6. Germline V CDR1 and CDR2: WNHNN, SYGVQD (reference sequence). The CDR3 totals 16 residues. CDR3 sequence reads: CASSGVGTGGYNEQFF. CDR3 bases: TGCGCCAGCAGTGGGGTGGGGACAGGGGGATACAATGAGCAGTTCTTC.

The rearrangement uses TRBV5-6 and TRBJ1-2; no clear D gene. The CDR3 has 15 residues. V lost 3 bases to trimming and J lost 6 bases, with 18 bases between them. Germline CDR1 and CDR2: SGHDT and YYEEEE. CDR3 sequence reads: CASSWKKGTRNGYTF. CDR3 nucleotide sequence: TGTGCCAGCAGCTGGAAAAAGGGTACGAGAAATGGCTACACCTTC.

This clonotype appeared many times. The rearrangement uses TRBV25-1 and TRBJ1-2; possible D gene TRBD1, 5 bases. CDR3 size: 12 residues. V shed 2 bases and J shed 4 bases, with 5 bases lying between them. Germline loops: CDR1 MGHDK, CDR2 SYGVNS. CDR3 region: CASSEGGYGYTF. CDR3 bases: TGTGCCAGCAGTGAAGGGGGCTATGGCTACACCTTC.

The rearrangement links TRBV20-1 to TRBJ1-2; unclear D gene. Germline V CDR1 and CDR2: DFQATT, SNEGSKA (reference sequence). The CDR3 loop spans 12 amino acids. The CDR3 coding sequence is TGCAGCGCGCTCCCGCCTAACTATGGCTACACCTTC. It codes for CSALPPNYGYTF.

This clonotype was recorded at least ten times. The chain couples TRBV20-1 to TRBJ2-3; D is undetermined. From germline, CDR1 is DFQATT and CDR2 SNEGSKA (reference sequence). This CDR3 has 14 amino acids. The V gene lost 0 bases and the J gene lost 2 bases, with 9 bases spanning the gap. The CDR3 DNA sequence: TGCAGTGCTAGAGATCCAGCCCTCACAGATACGCAGTATTTT. Translation gives CSARDPALTDTQYF.

This clonotype was picked up one time. The rearrangement joins TRBV20-1 to TRBJ1-2; the D gene is possibly TRBD1 (5 bases). The CDR3 totals 22 residues. V lost 1 base and J 0 bases, leaving 33 bases between the germline ends. CDR1 is DFQATT and CDR2 is SNEGSKA in the germline V gene (reference sequence). The chain's CDR3 is CSARAGGSGYSDAEPSNYGYTF. The CDR3 DNA reads as TGCAGTGCTAGAGCCGGGGGGTCGGGGTACAGCGACGCAGAGCCCTCTAACTATGGCTACACCTTC.

This clonotype was detected many times. The chain couples TRBV12-3 or TRBV12-4 to TRBJ2-7; TRBD2 matches at 7 bases. J gave up 1 base and V 7 bases, and 10 bases lay outside the gene matches. The CDR3 is made up of 15 amino acids. The CDR3 sequence is CASTQMAGASYEQYF. CDR3 coding DNA: TGTGCCAGCACCCAAATGGCGGGAGCATCCTACGAGCAGTACTTC.

Worth noting for this clonotype: A single base separates this from a much larger clone, so it may be a read error. The chain has TRBV7-9 and TRBJ2-5, with a tentative D call TRBD1 (6 bases). This CDR3 comprises 15 residues. Germline loops: CDR1 SEHNR, CDR2 FQNEAQ (reference sequence). The CDR3 sequence: CASSSPDREQGTQYF. CDR3 DNA sequence: TGTGCCAGCAGCTCCCCGGACAGAGAACAAGGGACCCAGTACTTC.